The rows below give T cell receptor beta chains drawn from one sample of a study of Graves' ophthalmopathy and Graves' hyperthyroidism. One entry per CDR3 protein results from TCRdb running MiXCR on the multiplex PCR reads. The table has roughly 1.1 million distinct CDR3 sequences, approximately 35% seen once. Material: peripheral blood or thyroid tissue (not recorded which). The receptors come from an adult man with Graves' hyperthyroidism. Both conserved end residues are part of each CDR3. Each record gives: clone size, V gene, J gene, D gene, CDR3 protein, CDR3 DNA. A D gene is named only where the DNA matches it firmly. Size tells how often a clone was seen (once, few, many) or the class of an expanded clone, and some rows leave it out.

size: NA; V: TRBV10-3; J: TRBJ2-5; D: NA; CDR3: CASSPRSGIGTQYF; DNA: TGTGCCAGCAGTCCGCGATCGGGGATTGGGACCCAGTACTTC
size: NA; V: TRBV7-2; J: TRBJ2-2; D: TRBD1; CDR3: CASSFGQGTGGELFF; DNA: TGTGCCAGCAGCTTCGGACAGGGCACAGGCGGGGAGCTGTTTTTT
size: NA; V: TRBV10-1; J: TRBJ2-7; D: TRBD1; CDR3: CASSSGQGNEQCF; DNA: TGCGCCAGCAGTTCGGGACAGGGAAACGAGCAGTGCTTC
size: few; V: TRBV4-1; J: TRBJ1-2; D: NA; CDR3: CASSQDIRVGSVYGYTF; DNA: TGCGCCAGCAGCCAAGATATTCGCGTGGGATCGGTCTATGGCTACACCTTC
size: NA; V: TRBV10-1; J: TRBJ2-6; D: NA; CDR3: CASSDPEEGTGRTGANVLTF; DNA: TGCGCCAGCAGTGACCCCGAGGAGGGGACTGGGAGGACTGGGGCCAACGTCCTGACTTTC
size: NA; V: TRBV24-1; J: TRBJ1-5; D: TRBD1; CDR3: CATSDPDRVSGVGNQPQHF; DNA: TGTGCCACCAGTGATCCGGACAGGGTTTCGGGTGTGGGCAATCAGCCCCAGCATTTT
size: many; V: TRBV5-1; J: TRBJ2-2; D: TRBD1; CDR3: CASSRGDSMPGELFF; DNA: TGCGCCAGCAGTCGAGGGGACAGTATGCCCGGGGAGCTGTTTTTT
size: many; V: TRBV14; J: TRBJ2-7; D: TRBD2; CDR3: CASSQASGRGYEQYF; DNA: TGTGCCAGCAGCCAAGCTAGCGGGAGAGGGTACGAGCAGTACTTC
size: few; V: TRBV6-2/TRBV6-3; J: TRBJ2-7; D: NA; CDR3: CASSYGSTVRSEQYF; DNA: TGTGCCAGCAGTTACGGGAGCACAGTACGAAGCGAGCAGTACTTC
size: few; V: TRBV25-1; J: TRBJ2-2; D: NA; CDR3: CASSSVIGELFF; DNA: TGTGCCAGCAGTTCGGTAATCGGGGAGCTGTTTTTT
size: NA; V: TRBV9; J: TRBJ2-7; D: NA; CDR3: CASSVVLGVQYF; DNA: TGTGCCAGCAGCGTTGTTCTGGGGGTTCAATACTTC
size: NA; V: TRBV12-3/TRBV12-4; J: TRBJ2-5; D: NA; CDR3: CASSPETGYQETQYF; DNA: TGTGCCAGCAGCCCGGAGACCGGGTACCAAGAGACCCAGTACTTC
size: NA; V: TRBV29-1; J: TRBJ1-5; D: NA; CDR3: CSVEVEQPQHF; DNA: TGCAGCGTTGAGGTGGAGCAGCCCCAGCATTTT
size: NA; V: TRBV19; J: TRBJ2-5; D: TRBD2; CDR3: CASREAGGPGTQYF; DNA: TGTGCCAGTAGGGAAGCGGGAGGGCCTGGGACCCAGTACTTC
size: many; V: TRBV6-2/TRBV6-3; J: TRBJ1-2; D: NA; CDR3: CASSTTGFQGYTF; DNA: TGTGCCAGCAGCACGACAGGCTTCCAAGGCTACACCTTC
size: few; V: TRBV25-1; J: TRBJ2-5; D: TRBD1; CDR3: CASSLSGRGRIETQYF; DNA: TGTGCCAGCAGTTTATCAGGCAGGGGGCGCATAGAGACCCAGTACTTC
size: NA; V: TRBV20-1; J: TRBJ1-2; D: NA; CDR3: CSARGGRAGYGYTF; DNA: TGCAGTGCTAGAGGGGGCAGGGCCGGGTATGGCTACACCTTC
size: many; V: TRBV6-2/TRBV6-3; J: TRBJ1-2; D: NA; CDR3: CASSYSSQYGYTF; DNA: TGTGCCAGCAGTTACTCGAGTCAGTATGGCTACACCTTC
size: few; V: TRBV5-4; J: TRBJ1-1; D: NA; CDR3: CASSSGTPYTEAFF; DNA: TGTGCCAGCAGCTCCGGGACACCCTACACTGAAGCTTTCTTT
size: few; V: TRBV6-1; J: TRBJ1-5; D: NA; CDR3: CASSPQGVQPQHF; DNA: TGTGCCAGCAGTCCCCAAGGGGTCCAGCCCCAGCATTTT
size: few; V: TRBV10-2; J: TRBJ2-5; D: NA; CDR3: CASSEDGRETQYF; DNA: TGCGCCAGCAGTGAGGACGGGCGGGAGACCCAGTACTTC
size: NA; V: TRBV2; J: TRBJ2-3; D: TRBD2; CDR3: CASRPNLAEGTDTQYF; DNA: TGTGCCAGCAGACCTAATCTAGCGGAAGGCACAGATACGCAGTATTTT
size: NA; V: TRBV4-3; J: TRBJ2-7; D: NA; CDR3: CASSQDQASAYEQYF; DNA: TGCGCCAGCAGCCAAGATCAGGCTAGCGCCTACGAGCAGTACTTC
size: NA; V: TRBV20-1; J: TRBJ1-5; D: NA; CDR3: CSAREGRVNQPQHF; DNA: TGCAGTGCTAGAGAGGGCAGGGTTAATCAGCCCCAGCATTTT
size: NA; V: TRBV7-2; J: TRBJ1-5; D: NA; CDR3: CASRGTGYSNQPQHF; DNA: TGTGCCAGCCGCGGGACGGGATATAGCAATCAGCCCCAGCATTTT
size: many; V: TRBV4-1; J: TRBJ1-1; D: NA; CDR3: CASSQERGINTEAFF; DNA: TGCGCCAGCAGCCAAGAACGGGGCATAAACACTGAAGCTTTCTTT
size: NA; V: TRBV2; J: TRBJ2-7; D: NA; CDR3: CASSYSSGSNYEQYF; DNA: TGTGCCAGCAGTTACTCGTCAGGAAGCAACTACGAGCAGTACTTC
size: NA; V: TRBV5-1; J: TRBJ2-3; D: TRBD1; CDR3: CASKTSGTGESDTQYF; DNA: TGCGCCAGCAAAACTTCAGGGACAGGGGAATCAGATACGCAGTATTTT
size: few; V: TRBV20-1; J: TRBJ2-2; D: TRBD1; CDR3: CSADPRTGDTGELFF; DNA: TGCAGTGCTGACCCGAGGACAGGGGACACCGGGGAGCTGTTTTTT
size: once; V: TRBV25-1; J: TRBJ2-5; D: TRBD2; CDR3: CATSDFSGSSRETQHF; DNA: TGTGCCACCTCCGATTTTAGCGGGAGTAGTAGAGAGACCCAGCACTTC
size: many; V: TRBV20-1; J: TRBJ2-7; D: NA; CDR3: CSARISSYEQYF; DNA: TGCAGTGCTAGAATCTCCTCCTACGAGCAGTACTTC
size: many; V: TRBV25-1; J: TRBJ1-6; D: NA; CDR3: CASSDPGSSSPLHF; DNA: TGTGCCAGCAGTGATCCAGGATCGAGTTCACCCCTCCACTTT
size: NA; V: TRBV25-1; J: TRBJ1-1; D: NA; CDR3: CASRLQDSNTEAFF; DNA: TGTGCCAGCAGACTTCAGGACTCGAACACTGAAGCTTTCTTT
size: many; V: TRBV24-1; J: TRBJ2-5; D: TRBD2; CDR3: CVTSGTRSTGLGNQETQYF; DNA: TGTGTCACCAGTGGAACCCGGAGTACGGGACTAGGGAATCAAGAGACCCAGTACTTC
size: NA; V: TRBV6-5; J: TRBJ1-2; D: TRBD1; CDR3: CASSLGTDYTF; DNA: TGTGCCAGCAGTTTAGGGACAGACTACACCTTC
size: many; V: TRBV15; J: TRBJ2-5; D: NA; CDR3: CATSREMGQETQYF; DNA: TGTGCCACCAGCAGAGAAATGGGGCAAGAGACCCAGTACTTC
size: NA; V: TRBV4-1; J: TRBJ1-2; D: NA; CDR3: CASSQLQANNYGYTF; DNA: TGCGCCAGCAGCCAGCTACAGGCAAATAACTATGGCTACACCTTC
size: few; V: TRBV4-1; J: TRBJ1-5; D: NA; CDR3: CASSQVQGSNQPQHF; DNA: TGCGCCAGCAGCCAAGTACAGGGTTCTAATCAGCCCCAGCATTTT
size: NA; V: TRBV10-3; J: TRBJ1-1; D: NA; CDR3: CAISEVHGAIGRRTEAFF; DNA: TGTGCCATCAGTGAAGTGCACGGGGCTATCGGTAGGAGGACTGAAGCTTTCTTT
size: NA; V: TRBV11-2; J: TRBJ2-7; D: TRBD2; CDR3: CASRAGTRSSYEQYF; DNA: TGTGCCAGCAGGGCCGGGACTAGGAGCTCCTACGAGCAGTACTTC
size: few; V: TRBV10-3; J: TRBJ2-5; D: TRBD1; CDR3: CASSGDRGETQYF; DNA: TGTGCCAGCAGTGGAGACAGGGGAGAGACCCAGTACTTC
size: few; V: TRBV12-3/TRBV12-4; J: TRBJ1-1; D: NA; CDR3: CASNKPDIRNTEAFF; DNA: TGTGCCAGCAATAAACCAGACATTCGGAACACTGAAGCTTTCTTT
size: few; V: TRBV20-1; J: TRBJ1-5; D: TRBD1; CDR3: CSAEQGLGVRGNQPQHF; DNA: TGCAGTGCTGAACAGGGGCTCGGGGTTCGTGGCAATCAGCCCCAGCATTTT
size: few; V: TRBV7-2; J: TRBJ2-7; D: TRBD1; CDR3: CASSLGQQGPGEQYF; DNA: TGTGCCAGCAGCTTAGGTCAACAGGGGCCCGGCGAGCAGTACTTC
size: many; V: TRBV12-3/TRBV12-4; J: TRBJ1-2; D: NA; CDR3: CASSLTGLDGYTF; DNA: TGTGCCAGCAGTTTAACAGGGTTGGATGGCTACACCTTC
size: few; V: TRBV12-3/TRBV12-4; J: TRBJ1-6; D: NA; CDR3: CASSRNPFSPLHF; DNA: TGTGCCAGCAGCCGGAACCCGTTCTCACCCCTCCACTTT
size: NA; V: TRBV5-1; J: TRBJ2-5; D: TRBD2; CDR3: CASSRTSGIETQYF; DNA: TGCGCCAGCAGCCGGACTAGCGGGATAGAGACCCAGTACTTC
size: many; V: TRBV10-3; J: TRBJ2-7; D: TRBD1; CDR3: CAISGDSSLPYEQYF; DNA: TGTGCCATCAGTGGGGACAGCTCACTCCCCTACGAGCAGTACTTC
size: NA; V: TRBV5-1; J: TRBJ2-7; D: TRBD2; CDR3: CASSTGTSGSSYSYEQYF; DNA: TGCGCCAGCAGCACCGGGACTAGCGGGAGCTCCTACTCCTACGAGCAGTACTTC
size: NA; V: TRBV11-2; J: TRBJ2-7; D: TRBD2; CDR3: CASSLGGLAQDEQYF; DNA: TGTGCCAGCAGCTTAGGGGGACTAGCTCAGGACGAGCAGTACTTC
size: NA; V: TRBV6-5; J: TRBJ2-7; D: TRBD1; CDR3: CASSFKGQKPYEQYF; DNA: TGTGCCAGCAGTTTCAAGGGACAGAAGCCCTACGAGCAGTACTTC
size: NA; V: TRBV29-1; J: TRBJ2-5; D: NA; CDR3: CSVRMETQYF; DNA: TGCAGCGTGCGGATGGAGACTCAGTACTTC
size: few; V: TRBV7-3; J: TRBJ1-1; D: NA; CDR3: CARASGTEAFF; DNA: TGTGCCAGGGCTTCGGGCACTGAAGCTTTCTTT
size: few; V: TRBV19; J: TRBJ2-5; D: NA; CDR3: CASRGGAVEETQYF; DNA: TGTGCCAGTAGGGGGGGGGCTGTCGAAGAGACCCAGTACTTC
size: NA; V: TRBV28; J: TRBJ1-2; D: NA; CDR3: CASSFGGKNYGYTF; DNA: TGTGCCAGCAGTTTCGGAGGAAAGAACTATGGCTACACCTTC
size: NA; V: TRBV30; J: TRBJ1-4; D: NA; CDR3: CVASGANEKLFF; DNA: TGTGTCGCTTCCGGGGCTAATGAAAAACTGTTTTTT
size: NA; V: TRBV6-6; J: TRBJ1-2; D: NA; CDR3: CASSYFEGGADGYTF; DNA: TGTGCCAGCAGTTACTTCGAAGGGGGTGCGGATGGCTACACCTTC
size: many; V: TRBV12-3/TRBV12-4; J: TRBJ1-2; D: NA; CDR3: CASSLGHGQGIF; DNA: TGTGCCAGCAGTTTGGGTCACGGTCAGGGGATCTTC
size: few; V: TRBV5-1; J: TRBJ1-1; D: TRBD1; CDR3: CASSHGTGGSAEAFF; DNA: TGCGCCAGCAGCCACGGGACAGGGGGCTCGGCTGAAGCTTTCTTT
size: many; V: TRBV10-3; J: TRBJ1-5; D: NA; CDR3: CAISAHGGNQPQHF; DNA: TGTGCCATCAGTGCGCACGGGGGCAATCAGCCCCAGCATTTT